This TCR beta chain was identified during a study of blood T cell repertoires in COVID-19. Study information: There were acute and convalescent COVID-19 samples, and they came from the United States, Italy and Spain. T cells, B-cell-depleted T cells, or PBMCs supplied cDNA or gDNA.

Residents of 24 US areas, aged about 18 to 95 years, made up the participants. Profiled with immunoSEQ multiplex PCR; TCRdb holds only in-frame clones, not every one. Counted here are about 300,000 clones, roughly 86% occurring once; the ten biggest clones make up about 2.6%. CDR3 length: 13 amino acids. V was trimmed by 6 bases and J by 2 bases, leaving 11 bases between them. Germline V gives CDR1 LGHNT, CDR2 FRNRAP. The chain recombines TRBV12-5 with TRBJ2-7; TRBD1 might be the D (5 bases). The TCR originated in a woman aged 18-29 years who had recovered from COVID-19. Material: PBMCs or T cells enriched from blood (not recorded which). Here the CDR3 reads CASGPDIAYEQYF. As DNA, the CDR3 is TGTGCTAGTGGCCCGGACATCGCCTACGAGCAGTACTTC. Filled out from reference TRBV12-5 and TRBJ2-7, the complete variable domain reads DARVTQTPRHKVTEMGQEVTMRCQPILGHNTVFWYRQTMMQGLELLAYFRNRAPLDDSGMPKDRFSAEMPDATLATLKIQPSEPRDSAVYFCASGPDIAYEQYFGPGTRLTVT.